This T cell receptor beta chain was recorded in a study of blood T cell repertoires in COVID-19. At the level of the study: COVID-19 samples collected from the United States, Italy and Spain covered acute and convalescent phases.

TCRdb's table, derived via immunoSEQ multiplex PCR, lists solely in-frame clones and lacks some. This sample carries about 88,000 clones, more than 70% of them seen once, and the ten largest clones take about 14%. This clone was counted a few times. Looked up from germline, CDR1 is MNHNS and CDR2 is SASEGT. The CDR3 spans 15 residues. Trimming cost V 3 bases and J 4 bases; bases outside gene matches: 1. The source of this sequence is a woman between 70 and 85 years old with acute or convalescent COVID-19. The rearrangement links TRBV6-1 to TRBJ2-3; 13 bases are a match to TRBD2. The sequencing input was peripheral blood. The CDR3 region has the DNA TGTGCCAGCAGTGAGACTAGCGGGGGGCCAGATACGCAGTATTTT. It codes for CASSETSGGPDTQYF.